The 10 T cell receptor beta chains presented below share a single source sample, sequenced in a study of Ad26.COV2.S vaccination and SARS-CoV-2 variants. Using immunoSEQ multiplex PCR, the repertoire was profiled, and TCRdb retains in-frame clones only, with some absent. The sample consists of about 460,000 clones, roughly nine tenths of them appearing once. Regarding treatment: 15 to 20 received Ad26.COV2.S at low or high dose, single or two shots; about 5 received placebo; per-sample allocation not given. Following the first vaccine or placebo injection, samples were taken on day 63. The sample was peripheral blood, taken in a trial of Ad26.COV2.S vaccine versus placebo. Receptor source: a person between 18 and 65 years old who received the Ad26.COV2.S COVID-19 vaccine or a placebo.

The gene calls are TRBV7-9 and TRBJ2-1; 7 bases align to TRBD1. Germline CDR1 and CDR2: SEHNR and FQNEAQ (reference sequence). This CDR3 spans 16 amino acids. With 0 bases clipped from V and 6 bases from J, the junction kept 8 bases outside the gene matches. The chain's CDR3 is CASSLAVFGTANEQFF. CDR3 nucleotides: TGTGCCAGCAGCTTAGCGGTCTTTGGGACAGCCAATGAGCAGTTCTTC.

The J gene is TRBJ2-2, the V gene TRBV18; 9 bases are a match to TRBD1. This CDR3 has 16 residues. The V gene end was trimmed by 6 bases and the J gene end by 5 bases; junction bases not matched to a gene: 10. Per the germline V gene, CDR1 is KGHSH and CDR2 is LQKENI. The CDR3 coding sequence is TGTGCCAGCTCCCTCATACAGGGGGCAAGAACCGGGGAGCTGTTTTTT. Amino acid sequence: CASSLIQGARTGELFF.

This chain connects TRBV18 to TRBJ2-7; either TRBD1 or TRBD2 may fit D (5 bases each). Germline V gene data show CDR1 as KGHSH and CDR2 as LQKENI. V gave up 0 bases and J gave up 6 bases, with 15 bases separating them. The CDR3 is 15 amino acids. The CDR3 region is CASSPPGTPGLEQYF. CDR3 DNA: TGTGCCAGCTCACCACCCGGGACGCCTGGCCTCGAGCAGTACTTC.

The rearrangement joins TRBV18 to TRBJ1-5; D not certain. V was clipped by 4 bases and J by 6 bases, with 13 bases between them. Per germline, CDR1 KGHSH and CDR2 LQKENI. The CDR3 runs to 14 residues. For the CDR3, the DNA is TGTGCCAGCTCACTGACATATCTGACTCAGCCCCAGCATTTT. As protein: CASSLTYLTQPQHF.

The J gene is TRBJ2-7, the V gene TRBV15, with a possible D match to TRBD1 (6 bases). Germline loops: CDR1 LNHNV, CDR2 YYDKDF (reference sequence). This CDR3 is built from 14 residues. The V gene lost 7 bases and the J gene lost 0 bases, with 13 bases spanning the gap. The CDR3 sequence is CATMETGYSYEQYF. CDR3 nucleotides: TGTGCCACCATGGAGACAGGATACTCCTACGAGCAGTACTTC.

The chain employs TRBV11-2 and TRBJ1-5; the D is unclear. In germline, CDR1 is SGHAT, CDR2 FQNNGV. This CDR3 region has 13 residues. Deletions cut 5 bases from V and 5 bases from J, with 10 bases between. CDR3 coding DNA: TGTGCCAGCAGCCGAAGAAGGGATCAGCCCCAGCATTTT. Its protein is CASSRRRDQPQHF.

V and J are TRBV11-2 and TRBJ2-7; D uncertain. The V and J ends lost 5 bases and 0 bases respectively, with 20 bases between them. Germline V gives CDR1 SGHAT, CDR2 FQNNGV. The CDR3 loop spans 17 amino acids. The DNA for the CDR3 is TGTGCCAGCAGCCCTCAATCCTACTTATCTACCTCCTACGAGCAGTACTTC. Residues: CASSPQSYLSTSYEQYF.

The V call is TRBV4-2, the J call TRBJ1-3; tentative D call: TRBD1 (5 bases). Germline loops: CDR1 LGHNA, CDR2 YNFKEQ. CDR3 size: 17 residues. Trimming pared 0 bases from V and 4 bases from J, leaving 16 bases between. This chain's CDR3 is CASSQDGETAQGNTIYF. Written as DNA, the CDR3 is TGTGCCAGCAGCCAAGATGGGGAGACAGCTCAGGGAAACACCATATATTTT.

This chain links TRBV9 with TRBJ2-3; D might be TRBD1 (5 bases). CDR1 is SGDLS and CDR2 is YYNGEE in the germline V gene. Trimming removed 3 bases from V and 4 bases from J, with 12 bases in between. The CDR3 spans 14 residues. CDR3 in DNA: TGTGCCAGCAGCGGCCTAACAGGCGCAGATACGCAGTATTTT. Amino acids: CASSGLTGADTQYF.

This chain links TRBV5-1 with TRBJ2-6; 8 nucleotides align to TRBD1. Trimming took 4 bases from V and 0 from J; bases not matched to a gene: 6. CDR1 SGHRS and CDR2 YFSETQ come from the germline V gene. CDR3 size: 17 residues. In nucleotides, the CDR3 is TGCGCCAGCAGCGGACGGACAGGGAGCTCTGGGGCCAACGTCCTGACTTTC. Translated: CASSGRTGSSGANVLTF.